The T cell receptor beta chain described here comes from a study of T cells after yellow fever vaccination. Germline lookup yields CDR1 LNHNV and CDR2 YYDKDF (reference sequence). This CDR3 comprises 16 residues. With V trimmed by 0 bases and J by 5 bases, 8 bases remained unmatched. From the 5' RACE reads, TCRdb called clonotypes with MiXCR, one entry per CDR3 protein. The table shows hundreds of thousands of distinct CDR3 sequences, with about 14% occurring only once. In this sample, this clonotype turned up a few times. This TCR was recovered from a man aged 25 to 40 who received the YFV17D yellow fever vaccine. The sequenced sample was PBMCs, obtained on the day of the yellow fever booster vaccination. V gene TRBV15 combines with J gene TRBJ2-7, with TRBD2 identical over 9 bases. The CDR3 DNA reads as TGTGCCACCAGCAGAGACCTTCGACTAGCGGCAAACGAGCAGTACTTC. Its translation: CATSRDLRLAANEQYF.